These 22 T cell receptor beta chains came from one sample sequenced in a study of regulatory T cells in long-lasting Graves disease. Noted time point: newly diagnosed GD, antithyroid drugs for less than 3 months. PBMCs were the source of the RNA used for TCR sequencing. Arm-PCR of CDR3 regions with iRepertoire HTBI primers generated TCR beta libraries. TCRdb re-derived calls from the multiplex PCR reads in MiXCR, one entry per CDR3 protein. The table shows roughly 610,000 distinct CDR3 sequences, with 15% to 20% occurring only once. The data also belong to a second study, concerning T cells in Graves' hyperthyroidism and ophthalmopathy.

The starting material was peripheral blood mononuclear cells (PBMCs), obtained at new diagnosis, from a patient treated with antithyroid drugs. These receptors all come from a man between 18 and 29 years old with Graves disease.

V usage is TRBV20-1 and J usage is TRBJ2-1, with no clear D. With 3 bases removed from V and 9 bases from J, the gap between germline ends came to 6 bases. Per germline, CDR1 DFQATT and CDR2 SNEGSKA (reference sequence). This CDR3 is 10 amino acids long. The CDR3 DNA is TGCAGTGCTAGTTTCGTTGAGCAGTTCTTC. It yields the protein CSASFVEQFF.

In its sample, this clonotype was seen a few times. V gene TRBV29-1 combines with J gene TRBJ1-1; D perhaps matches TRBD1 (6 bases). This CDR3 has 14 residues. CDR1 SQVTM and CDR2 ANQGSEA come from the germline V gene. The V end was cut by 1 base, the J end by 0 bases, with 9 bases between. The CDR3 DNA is TGCAGCGTTGAAGTCCAGGGGCTGAACACTGAAGCTTTCTTT. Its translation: CSVEVQGLNTEAFF.

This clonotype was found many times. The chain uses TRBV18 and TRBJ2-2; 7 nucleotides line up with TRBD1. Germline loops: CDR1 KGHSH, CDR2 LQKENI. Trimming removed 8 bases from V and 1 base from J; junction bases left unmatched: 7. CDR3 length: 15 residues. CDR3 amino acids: CASSLRQGNTGELFF. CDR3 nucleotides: TGTGCCAGCAGCTTACGACAGGGGAACACCGGGGAGCTGTTTTTT.

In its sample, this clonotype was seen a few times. DNA of the CDR3: TGTGCCACCAGCAACCAACTAGCGGCCTTCTACGAGCAGTACTTC. Residues: CATSNQLAAFYEQYF. V is TRBV15 and J is TRBJ2-7; the match to TRBD2 covers 8 bases. J was trimmed by 3 bases and V by 4 bases; bases with no gene match: 8. The CDR3 spans 15 residues. Germline V CDR1 and CDR2: LNHNV, YYDKDF (reference sequence). The full variable domain, its missing parts supplied by reference TRBV15 and TRBJ2-7, is DAMVIQNPRYQVTQFGKPVTLSCSQTLNHNVMYWYQQKSSQAPKLLFHYYDKDFNNEADTPDNFQSRRPNTSFCFLDIRSPGLGDTAMYLCATSNQLAAFYEQYFGPGTRLTVT.

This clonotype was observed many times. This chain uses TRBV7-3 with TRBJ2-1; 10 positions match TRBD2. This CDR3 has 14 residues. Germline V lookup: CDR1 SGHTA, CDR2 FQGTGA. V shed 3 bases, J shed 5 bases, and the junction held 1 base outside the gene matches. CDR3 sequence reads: CASSFTSGNNEQFF. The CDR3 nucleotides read TGTGCCAGCAGCTTTACTAGCGGGAACAATGAGCAGTTCTTC.

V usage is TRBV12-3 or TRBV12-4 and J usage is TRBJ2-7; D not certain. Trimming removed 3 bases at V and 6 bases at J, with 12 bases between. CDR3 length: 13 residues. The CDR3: CASSFRDFREQYF. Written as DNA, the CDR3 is TGTGCCAGCAGTTTCCGCGACTTTCGCGAGCAGTACTTC.

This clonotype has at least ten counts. The CDR3 spells CASSLGGSSGLYEQYF. The CDR3 DNA reads as TGTGCCAGCAGTTTAGGAGGGTCTAGCGGACTCTACGAGCAGTACTTC. The V call is TRBV12-3 or TRBV12-4, the J call TRBJ2-7, with TRBD2 matching 7 bases. V gave up 1 base and J gave up 3 bases; unmatched junction bases: 9. This CDR3 is 16 amino acids long.

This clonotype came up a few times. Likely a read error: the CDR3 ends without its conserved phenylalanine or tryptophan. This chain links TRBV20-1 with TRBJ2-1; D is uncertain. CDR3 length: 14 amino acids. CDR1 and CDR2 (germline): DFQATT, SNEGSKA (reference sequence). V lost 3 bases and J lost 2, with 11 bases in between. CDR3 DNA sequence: TGCAGTGCTAGGTGGGGTAAGGCCTACAATGAGCAGTTCTGC. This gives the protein CSARWGKAYNEQFC.

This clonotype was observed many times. The CDR3 sequence: CASSAGGAYDTQYF. As DNA, the CDR3 is TGTGCCAGCAGTGCAGGGGGCGCGTATGATACGCAGTATTTT. This chain joins TRBV12-3 or TRBV12-4 and TRBJ2-3; 8 bases match TRBD1. CDR3 length: 14 amino acids. Trimming took 5 bases from V and 6 from J; bases not matched to a gene: 7.

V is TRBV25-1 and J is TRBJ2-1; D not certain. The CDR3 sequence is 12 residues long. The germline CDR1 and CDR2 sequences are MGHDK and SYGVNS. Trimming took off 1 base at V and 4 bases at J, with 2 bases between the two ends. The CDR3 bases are TGTGCCAGCAGTGAATGGTACAATGAGCAGTTCTTC. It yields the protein CASSEWYNEQFF.

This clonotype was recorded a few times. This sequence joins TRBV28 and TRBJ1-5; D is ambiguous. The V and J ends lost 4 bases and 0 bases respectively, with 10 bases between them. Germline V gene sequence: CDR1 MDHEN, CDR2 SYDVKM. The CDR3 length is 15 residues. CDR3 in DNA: TGTGCCAGCAGTTATGGCCGGTATAGCAATCAGCCCCAGCATTTT. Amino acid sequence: CASSYGRYSNQPQHF. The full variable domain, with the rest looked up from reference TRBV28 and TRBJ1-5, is DVKVTQSSRYLVKRTGEKVFLECVQDMDHENMFWYRQDPGLGLRLIYFSYDVKMKEKGDIPEGYSVSREKKERFSLILESASTNQTSMYLCASSYGRYSNQPQHFGDGTRLSIL.

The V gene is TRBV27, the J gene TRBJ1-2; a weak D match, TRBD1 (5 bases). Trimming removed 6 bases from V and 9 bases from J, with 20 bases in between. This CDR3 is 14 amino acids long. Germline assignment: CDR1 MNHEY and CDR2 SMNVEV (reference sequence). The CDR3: CASRAQGAVVSYTF. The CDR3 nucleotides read TGTGCCAGCAGGGCCCAGGGAGCAGTGGTGAGCTACACCTTC.

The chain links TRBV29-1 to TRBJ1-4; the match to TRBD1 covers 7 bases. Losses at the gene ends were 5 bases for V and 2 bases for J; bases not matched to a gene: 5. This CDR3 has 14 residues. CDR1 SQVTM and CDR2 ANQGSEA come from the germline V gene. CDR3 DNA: TGCAGCGTTTGGACAGGTTTGACTAATGAAAAACTGTTTTTT. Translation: CSVWTGLTNEKLFF.

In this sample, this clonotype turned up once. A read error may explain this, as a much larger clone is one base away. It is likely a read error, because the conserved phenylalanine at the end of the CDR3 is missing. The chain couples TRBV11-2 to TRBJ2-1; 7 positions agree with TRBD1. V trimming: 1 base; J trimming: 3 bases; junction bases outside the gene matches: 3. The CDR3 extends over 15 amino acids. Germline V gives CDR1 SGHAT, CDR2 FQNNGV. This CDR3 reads CASSLGRGIYNEQFC. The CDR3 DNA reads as TGTGCCAGCAGCTTAGGCAGGGGGATCTACAATGAGCAGTTCTGC.

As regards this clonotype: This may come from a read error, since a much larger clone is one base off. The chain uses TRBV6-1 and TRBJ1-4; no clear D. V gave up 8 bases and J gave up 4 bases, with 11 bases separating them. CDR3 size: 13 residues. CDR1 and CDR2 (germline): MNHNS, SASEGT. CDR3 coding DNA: TGTGCCAGCGGAGACAACAGTAATGAAAAACTGTTTTTT. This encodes CASGDNSNEKLFF.

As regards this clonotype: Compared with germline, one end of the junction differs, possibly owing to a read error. The CDR3 coding sequence is TGTGCCAGCAGTTTAGCGGGAGGCGTTAGCTACGAGCAGTACTTC. It codes for CASSLAGGVSYEQYF. The genes are TRBV11-3 and TRBJ2-7, with 10 nucleotides matching TRBD2. The germline V gene has CDR1 SGHNT and CDR2 YENEEA. The CDR3 length is 15 residues.

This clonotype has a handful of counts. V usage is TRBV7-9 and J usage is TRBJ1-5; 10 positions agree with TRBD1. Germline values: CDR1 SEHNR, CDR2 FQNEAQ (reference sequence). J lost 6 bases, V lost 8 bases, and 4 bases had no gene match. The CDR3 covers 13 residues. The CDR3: CASPWTGGQPQHF. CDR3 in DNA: TGTGCCAGCCCCTGGACAGGGGGTCAGCCCCAGCATTTT.

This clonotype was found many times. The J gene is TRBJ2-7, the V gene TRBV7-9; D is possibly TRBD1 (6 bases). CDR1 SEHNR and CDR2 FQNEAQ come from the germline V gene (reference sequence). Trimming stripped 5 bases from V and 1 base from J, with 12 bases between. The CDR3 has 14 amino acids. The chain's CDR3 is CASSIRDISYEQYF. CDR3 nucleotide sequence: TGTGCCAGCAGCATCCGGGACATATCCTACGAGCAGTACTTC.

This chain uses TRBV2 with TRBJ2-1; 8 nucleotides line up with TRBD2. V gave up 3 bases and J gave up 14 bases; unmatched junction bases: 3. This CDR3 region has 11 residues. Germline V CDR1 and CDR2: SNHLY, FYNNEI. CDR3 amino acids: CASSDSGIEFF. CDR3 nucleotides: TGTGCCAGCAGTGATAGCGGGATAGAGTTCTTC.

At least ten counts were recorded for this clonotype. The CDR3 region is CASNQGVQPQHF. CDR3 DNA: TGTGCCAGCAATCAGGGTGTTCAGCCCCAGCATTTT. V usage is TRBV2 and J usage is TRBJ1-5; TRBD1 might be the D (5 bases). The ends were cut back, 7 bases at V and 6 bases at J, with 10 bases in the middle. Germline V gene data show CDR1 as SNHLY and CDR2 as FYNNEI. The CDR3 runs 12 residues.

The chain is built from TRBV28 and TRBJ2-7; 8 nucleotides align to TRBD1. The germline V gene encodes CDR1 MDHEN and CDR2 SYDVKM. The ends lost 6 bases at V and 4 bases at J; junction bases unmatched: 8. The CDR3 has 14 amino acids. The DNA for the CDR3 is TGTGCCAGCAGGACATCCAGGGGGCAGTACGAGCAGTACTTC. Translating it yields CASRTSRGQYEQYF.

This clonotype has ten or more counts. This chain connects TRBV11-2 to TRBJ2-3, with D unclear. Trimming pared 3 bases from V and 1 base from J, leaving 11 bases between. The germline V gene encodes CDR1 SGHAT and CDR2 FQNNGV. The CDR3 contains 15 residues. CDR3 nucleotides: TGTGCCAGCAGCTTGACTCTGGTTGGCACAGATACGCAGTATTTT. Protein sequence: CASSLTLVGTDTQYF.